The following is a TCR beta chain sequence with its context. Its antigen remains unidentified. Distinct nucleotide sequences in the sample also encode this CDR3. Generated by immunoSEQ multiplex PCR, the TCRdb table keeps only in-frame clones and is missing some. Here the sample spans 75,000 to 90,000 clones, roughly 80% being singletons. This specimen belongs to a study of OX40 agonist ivuxolimab in advanced cancers. Study background: An anti-OX40 (CD134) antibody with agonistic activity, ivuxolimab, was administered to patients.

Whole-study results and caveats: Partly responding patients at 0.1-3.0 mg/kg showed some of the smallest clonal expansion. Some patients without response likewise showed low normalized clonal expansion.

CDR3 length equals 11 residues. With 0 bases removed from V and 5 bases from J, the gap between germline ends came to 2 bases. Germline-derived CDR1 and CDR2 are SGHRS and YFSETQ. The receptor's source is an adult with an advanced solid tumor such as melanoma, head and neck, liver or kidney cancer. J is TRBJ2-5 and V is TRBV5-1; D gene ambiguous. Sequences were derived from CD4+ or CD8+ T cells sorted from blood, sampled in a trial of the OX40 agonist ivuxolimab. The CDR3 DNA reads TGCGCCAGCAGCTTGGAGGAGACCCAGTACTTC. Protein sequence: CASSLEETQYF.